The 10 T cell receptor beta chains reported below all come from one sample, sequenced in a study of molecular identifiers for immune sequencing clone quantification. TCRdb re-called the PCR reads through MiXCR, storing one row per CDR3 protein. The table lists 460,000 or so distinct CDR3 sequences, about a quarter of them singletons. Specimen: naive CD8+ T cells from blood, with Jurkat cell RNA spiked in. As for subset: FACS-sorted CD8+CD4-CCR7+CD45RA+ naive T cells. The receptors were sampled from a human donor in good health. Some libraries in this study had Jurkat cell RNA spiked in.

At least ten counts were recorded for this clonotype. The chain employs TRBV12-3 or TRBV12-4 and TRBJ2-1; 8 nucleotides agree with TRBD2. After removal of 8 bases from V and 8 bases from J, the junction contained 8 bases not matched to a gene. The CDR3 length is 13 residues. DNA for the CDR3: TGTGCCAGCCGGGGGGGCCTTGGTTATGAGCAGTTCTTC. Protein: CASRGGLGYEQFF.

As regards this clonotype: At one of its ends the junction is not consistent with the germline gene, which may arise from a read error. The chain couples TRBV27 to TRBJ2-3; tentative D call: TRBD1 (6 bases). Germline loops: CDR1 MNHEY, CDR2 SMNVEV (reference sequence). This CDR3 region has 13 residues. CDR3 residues: CASGPQLTGTQYF. The CDR3 nucleotides are TGTGCCAGCGGCCCCCAGTTGACAGGTACGCAGTATTTT.

For this clonotype: One end of the junction does not line up with germline, which may come from a read error. The chain carries TRBV6-5 and TRBJ2-5; tentatively, D is TRBD1 (6 bases). This CDR3 is built from 17 residues. Germline lookup yields CDR1 MNHEY and CDR2 SVGAGI. The CDR3 bases are TGTGCCAGCAGTTACTCGTTTTTGCGACAGGAACAAGAGATCCAGTACTTC. It encodes CASSYSFLRQEQEIQYF.

This clonotype has more than one count but fewer than ten. The gene calls are TRBV24-1 and TRBJ2-4, with a tentative D call TRBD2 (6 bases). The V gene's germline CDR1 is KGHDR and CDR2 SFDVKD. V shed 0 bases and J shed 0 bases, with 14 bases lying between them. The CDR3 loop spans 18 amino acids. CDR3 residues: CATSDLQGGTLAKNIQYF. Written as DNA, the CDR3 is TGTGCCACCAGTGATTTGCAAGGCGGGACCTTAGCCAAAAACATTCAGTACTTC.

In this sample, this clonotype turned up a few times. This chain joins TRBV28 and TRBJ2-7; 8 bases match TRBD2. Germline trimming cut 10 bases from V and 0 bases from J; bases unmatched to any gene: 8. Germline V CDR1 and CDR2: MDHEN, SYDVKM. The CDR3 sequence is 14 residues long. Here the CDR3 reads CATYREGPSYEQYF. In DNA form, the CDR3 reads TGTGCCACCTACCGGGAGGGCCCCTCCTACGAGCAGTACTTC.

The chain couples TRBV20-1 to TRBJ1-1; TRBD1 is a possible D gene (5 bases). This CDR3 has 15 residues. CDR1 and CDR2 (germline): DFQATT, SNEGSKA (reference sequence). Between the trimmed V and J ends, which lost 2 bases and 2 bases, there was a span of 15 bases. The CDR3 bases are TGCAGTGCTAGATTTCTTACAGGACTAAACACTGAAGCTTTCTTT. This translates into CSARFLTGLNTEAFF.

On this clonotype: Compared with germline, one end of the junction differs, possibly owing to a read error. This rearrangement joins TRBV19 to TRBJ1-5, with D possibly being TRBD1 (6 bases). The CDR3 runs to 14 residues. The germline V gene encodes CDR1 LNHDA and CDR2 SQIVND (reference sequence). The CDR3 here is CASSMFQGGQPRHF. As DNA, the CDR3 is TGTGCCAGTAGTATGTTCCAGGGCGGACAGCCCCGGCATTTT.

This clonotype turned up a few times. The V call is TRBV6-5, the J call TRBJ2-7; 7 nucleotides line up with TRBD2. Germline V gives CDR1 MNHEY, CDR2 SVGAGI. V gave up 5 bases and J gave up 4 bases; unmatched junction bases: 11. The CDR3 has 15 amino acids. This chain's CDR3 is CASSPVEGEGYEQYF. The CDR3 DNA sequence: TGTGCCAGCAGTCCCGTCGAAGGGGAGGGATACGAGCAGTACTTC.

As for this clonotype: Since no conserved phenylalanine or tryptophan closes the CDR3, a read error is the likely cause. The chain is built from TRBV6-1 and TRBJ2-7; TRBD1 matches at 7 bases. J lost 6 bases, V lost 6 bases, and 14 bases had no gene match. Germline values: CDR1 MNHNS, CDR2 SASEGT. The CDR3 contains 15 residues. CDR3 protein: CASRATGPISSEQYS. CDR3 DNA: TGTGCCAGCAGGGCGACAGGGCCTATCTCGTCCGAGCAGTACTCC.

This clonotype was counted at least ten times. This chain links TRBV6-5 with TRBJ2-5; a possible D gene is TRBD2 (6 bases). This CDR3 has 13 residues. CDR1 and CDR2 from the germline V gene are MNHEY and SVGAGI. V was pared by 7 bases and J by 0 bases, with 9 bases between. This CDR3 is CASTAGHQETQYF. CDR3 DNA sequence: TGTGCCAGCACCGCGGGGCACCAAGAGACCCAGTACTTC.